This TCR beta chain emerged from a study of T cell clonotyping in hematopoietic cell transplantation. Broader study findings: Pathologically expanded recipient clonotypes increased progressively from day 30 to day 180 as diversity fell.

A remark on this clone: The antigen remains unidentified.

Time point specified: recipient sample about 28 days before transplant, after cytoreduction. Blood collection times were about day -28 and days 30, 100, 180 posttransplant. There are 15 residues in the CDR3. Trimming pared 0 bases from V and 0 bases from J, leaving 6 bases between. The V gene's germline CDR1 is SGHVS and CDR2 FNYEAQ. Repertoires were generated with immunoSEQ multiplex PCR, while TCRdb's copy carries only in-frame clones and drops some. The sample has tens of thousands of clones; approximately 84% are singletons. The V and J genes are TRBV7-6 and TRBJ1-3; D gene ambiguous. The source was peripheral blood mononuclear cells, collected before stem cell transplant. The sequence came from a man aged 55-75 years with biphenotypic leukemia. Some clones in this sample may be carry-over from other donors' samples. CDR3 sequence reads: CASSLASNSGNTIYF. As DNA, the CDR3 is TGTGCCAGCAGCTTAGCTTCGAACTCTGGAAACACCATATATTTT.